One sample yielded the 10 T cell receptor beta chains listed below, sequenced in a study of blood T cell repertoires in COVID-19 (TCRdb year 2020). Receptor amplification or capture employed the immunoSEQ multiplex PCR assay. Imported from immuneACCESS, the table was reduced by TCRdb to in-frame sequences with V and J called. These copies leave out some clones; in studies compared against another copy, an unresolved V gene accounts for under half, and the cause of the remainder is not known. The sample table records about 300,000 clones; under 90% of these occur just once. The ten largest clones capture 3.5% to 5% of the sample. Source material: PBMCs or T cells enriched from blood (not recorded which). Receptor source: a man under 40 who had recovered from COVID-19.

This chain links TRBV5-1 with TRBJ2-7, with TRBD1 as a possible D gene (6 bases). The V gene lost 1 base and the J gene lost 4 bases, with 21 bases spanning the gap. CDR1 and CDR2 (germline): SGHRS, YFSETQ. This CDR3 is 17 amino acids long. This CDR3 reads CASSLTPGRVTGYEQYF. The CDR3 nucleotides are TGCGCCAGCAGCTTGACACCTGGACGGGTTACAGGGTACGAGCAGTACTTC.

The J gene is TRBJ2-7, the V gene TRBV19; a weak D match, TRBD2 (6 bases). Trimming took off 10 bases at V and 0 bases at J, with 16 bases between the two ends. This CDR3 has 14 amino acids. Germline values: CDR1 LNHDA, CDR2 SQIVND (reference sequence). The CDR3 reads CATTPGLSSYEQYF. The CDR3 DNA is TGTGCCACTACCCCGGGACTCTCCTCCTACGAGCAGTACTTC.

The V gene is TRBV5-5, the J gene TRBJ1-1; D may be TRBD1 (5 bases). V lost 0 bases and J lost 2, with 8 bases in between. In germline, CDR1 is SGHKS, CDR2 YYEKEE (reference sequence). The CDR3 is made up of 14 amino acids. The CDR3 DNA reads TGTGCCAGCAGCTTGGAACAGGACAACACTGAAGCTTTCTTT. Translating gives CASSLEQDNTEAFF. The variable domain in full, completed from reference TRBV5-5 and TRBJ1-1, reads DAGVTQSPTHLIKTRGQQVTLRCSPISGHKSVSWYQQVLGQGPQFIFQYYEKEERGRGNFPDRFSARQFPNYSSELNVNALLLGDSALYLCASSLEQDNTEAFFGQGTRLTVV.

This clone was seen just once. The CDR3 DNA reads TGTGCCAGCAGCCCAGGACAATATAGCAATCAGCCCCAGCATTTT. This sequence encodes CASSPGQYSNQPQHF. This chain links TRBV5-6 with TRBJ1-5, with D tentatively TRBD1 (5 bases). Germline V CDR1 and CDR2: SGHDT, YYEEEE. This CDR3 spans 15 amino acids. The V and J ends lost 4 bases and 0 bases respectively, with 11 bases between them.

The chain couples TRBV28 to TRBJ2-7, with 9 bases aligning to TRBD1. The CDR3 sequence is 15 residues long. The V gene's germline CDR1 is MDHEN and CDR2 SYDVKM. V lost 7 bases, J lost 5 bases, and 12 bases stayed unmatched. As DNA, the CDR3 is TGTGCCAGCACGACAGCCGGGACAGGGTGGCACGAGCAGTACTTC. This translates into CASTTAGTGWHEQYF. Supplemented by reference TRBV28 and TRBJ2-7, the full variable domain reads DVKVTQSSRYLVKRTGEKVFLECVQDMDHENMFWYRQDPGLGLRLIYFSYDVKMKEKGDIPEGYSVSREKKERFSLILESASTNQTSMYLCASTTAGTGWHEQYFGPGTRLTVT.

The chain combines TRBV3-1 (or the pseudogene TRBV3-2) with TRBJ2-5, with TRBD2 matching 10 bases. This CDR3 has 14 amino acids. The germline V gene has CDR1 LGHDT and CDR2 YNNKEL (reference sequence). The junction had 4 bases not matched to a gene; V was cut back by 6 bases and J by 3 bases. The CDR3 region is CASRHLAGEETQYF. The CDR3 DNA reads TGTGCCAGCAGACACCTAGCGGGAGAAGAGACCCAGTACTTC.

The rearrangement uses TRBV11-3 and TRBJ2-3, with TRBD1 as a possible D gene (6 bases). This CDR3 has 13 residues. The germline V and J ends were trimmed by 5 bases and 4 bases, with 10 bases remaining between them. From germline, CDR1 is SGHNT and CDR2 YENEEA. Here the CDR3 DNA reads TGTGCCAGCAGCACCAACAGGGCAGATACGCAGTATTTT. It encodes CASSTNRADTQYF.

The chain couples TRBV12-3 or TRBV12-4 to TRBJ2-7; D is possibly TRBD1 (5 bases). Trimming took 5 bases from V and 2 from J, leaving 10 bases between them. CDR3 length: 13 amino acids. CDR3 DNA: TGTGCCAGCAGTGATGACAGACCCTACGAGCAGTACTTC. Its protein is CASSDDRPYEQYF.

The chain links TRBV15 to TRBJ1-2; no reliable D call. From germline, CDR1 is LNHNV and CDR2 YYDKDF (reference sequence). The CDR3 covers 13 residues. V gave up 0 bases and J gave up 10 bases, with 12 bases separating them. Here the CDR3 reads CATSRDGRENYTF. The CDR3 nucleotides read TGTGCCACCAGCAGAGATGGGAGGGAGAACTACACCTTC.

V usage is TRBV13 and J usage is TRBJ2-7; D uncertain. The CDR3 contains 12 residues. Germline CDR1 is PRHDT and CDR2 is FYEKMQ (reference sequence). V shed 3 bases and J shed 0 bases, with 3 bases lying between them. The CDR3 here is CASSFYSYEQYF. CDR3 sequence (DNA): TGTGCCAGCAGCTTCTACTCCTACGAGCAGTACTTC.